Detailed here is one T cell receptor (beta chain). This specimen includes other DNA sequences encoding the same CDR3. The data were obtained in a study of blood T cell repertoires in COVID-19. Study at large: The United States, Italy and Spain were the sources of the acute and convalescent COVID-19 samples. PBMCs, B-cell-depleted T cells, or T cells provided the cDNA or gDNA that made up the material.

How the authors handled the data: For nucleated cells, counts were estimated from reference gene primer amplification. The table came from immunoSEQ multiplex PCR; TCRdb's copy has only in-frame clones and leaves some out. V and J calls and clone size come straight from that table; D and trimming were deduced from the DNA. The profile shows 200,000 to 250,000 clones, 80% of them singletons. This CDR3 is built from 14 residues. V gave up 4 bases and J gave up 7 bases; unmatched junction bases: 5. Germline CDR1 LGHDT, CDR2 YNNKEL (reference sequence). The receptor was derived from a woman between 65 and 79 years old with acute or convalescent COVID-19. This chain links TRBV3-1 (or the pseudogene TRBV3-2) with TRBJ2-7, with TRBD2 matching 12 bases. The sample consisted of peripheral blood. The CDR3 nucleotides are TGTGCCAGCAGCCCGACTAGCGGGAGTTATGAGCAGTACTTC. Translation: CASSPTSGSYEQYF.